The present entry profiles one TCR beta chain with its context. Its antigen is not known. The CDR3 is 14 amino acids. Germline V gives CDR1 SEHNR, CDR2 FQNEAQ (reference sequence). This specimen belongs to a study of OX40 agonist ivuxolimab in advanced cancers. As for the study in general: The dose-escalation cohort was over 65% male, with a mean age of about 58 years, ranging roughly 23 to 90. Overall study results and limits: Within 6 weeks, CD4+ and CD8+ blood T cells expanded clonally at 0.1 to 3.0 mg/kg. In the 0.1-3.0 mg/kg groups, partial responders showed among the lowest expansion.

Blood draws occurred at baseline, cycle 4 day 1, and cycle 7 day 1. The table came from immunoSEQ multiplex PCR; TCRdb's copy has only in-frame clones and leaves some out. The profile shows tens of thousands of clones, roughly 90% of them singletons. The V gene is TRBV7-9, the J gene TRBJ2-7; TRBD1 agrees at 9 bases. The TCR originated in an adult with an advanced solid tumor such as melanoma, head and neck, liver or kidney cancer. The sample consisted of CD4+ or CD8+ T cells sorted from blood, taken in a trial of the OX40 agonist ivuxolimab. The CDR3, as DNA: TGTGTCTGCGCCCCAACAGGGGGCAGGGGCGAGCAGTACTTC. Translation gives CVCAPTGGRGEQYF.